The clone carrying this T cell receptor (beta chain) has just a few counts. Combining a sample-barcoded 5' primer with a J-beta primer mix, a second PCR ran for roughly 7 to 11 cycles. Unique molecular identifiers of 12 random nucleotides labeled each cDNA. Each CDR3 protein gets one entry after TCRdb re-called the 5' RACE reads with MiXCR. This sample has approximately 900,000 distinct CDR3 sequences; about 29% occur once, and the top ten carry about 10%. The source of the sample is a study of blood T cells in healthy people across ages. This CDR3 comprises 16 residues. Germline-derived CDR1 and CDR2 are KGHSH and LQKENI. Between the trimmed V and J ends, which lost 5 bases and 2 bases, there was a span of 16 bases. The same specimen was also included in a second study, on T cells of mothers and their children. That paper notes: Researchers found no T cell clones that were persistent and microchimeric.

Material: blood. The receptor comes from a woman aged 40 to 50 in good health. V and J are TRBV18 and TRBJ2-4, with D perhaps being TRBD1 or TRBD2 (5 bases each). In nucleotides, the CDR3 is TGTGCCAGCTCAACCGGGACGAGGAAAACCAAAAACATTCAGTACTTC. As protein: CASSTGTRKTKNIQYF.